The rows below give T cell receptor beta chains drawn from one sample of a study of blood T cell repertoires in COVID-19. Here immunoSEQ multiplex PCR was the method, and the copy in TCRdb shows in-frame clones only, minus some. This table holds 350,000 to 450,000 clones, around nine tenths found once. The source material was PBMCs or T cells enriched from blood (not recorded which). These TCRs come from a woman aged 30 to 39 who had recovered from COVID-19. Each CDR3 is given with its conserved first and last residue. Fields, in order: CDR3 DNA, CDR3 protein, clone size, J gene, V gene, D gene. D genes are given only for firm matches. Clone size is shown for a subset of rows, as once, few, many or a class of expanded clone.

cdr3_nt: TGTGCCACCAGCAGAGATCCTAGTAATCAGCCCCAGCATTTT
cdr3_aa: CATSRDPSNQPQHF
clone_size: -
j_call: TRBJ1-5
v_call: TRBV15
d_call: -

cdr3_nt: TGTGCCAGCAGCTTGGGGACTAGCGGGGGTAGCTCCTACGAGCAGTACTTC
cdr3_aa: CASSLGTSGGSSYEQYF
clone_size: -
j_call: TRBJ2-7
v_call: TRBV7-6
d_call: TRBD2

cdr3_nt: TGTGCCACCAGCAGAGATTTGGACAGGGTTGCGGGATACTACAATGAGCAGTTCTTC
cdr3_aa: CATSRDLDRVAGYYNEQFF
clone_size: -
j_call: TRBJ2-1
v_call: TRBV15
d_call: TRBD1

cdr3_nt: TGTGCCAGCACCCCAGACCCGGGACAGCGGGAGCAGTACTTC
cdr3_aa: CASTPDPGQREQYF
clone_size: few
j_call: TRBJ2-7
v_call: TRBV5-4
d_call: TRBD1

cdr3_nt: TGCGCCAGCAGCCAAGATCCCCAGGGGTCGGGTGAAAAACTGTTTTTT
cdr3_aa: CASSQDPQGSGEKLFF
clone_size: -
j_call: TRBJ1-4
v_call: TRBV4-3
d_call: -

cdr3_nt: TGTGCCAGCAGCGTAGACAGGGATAATTCACCCCTCCACTTT
cdr3_aa: CASSVDRDNSPLHF
clone_size: -
j_call: TRBJ1-6
v_call: TRBV9
d_call: -

cdr3_nt: TGCGCCAGCTCGGGACTAGCGGGAGTTACAGATACGCAGTATTTT
cdr3_aa: CASSGLAGVTDTQYF
clone_size: -
j_call: TRBJ2-3
v_call: TRBV10-2
d_call: TRBD2

cdr3_nt: TGTGCCAGCTCACCGAGGGTTTCCGTTATGAACACTGAAGCTTTCTTT
cdr3_aa: CASSPRVSVMNTEAFF
clone_size: -
j_call: TRBJ1-1
v_call: TRBV18
d_call: -

cdr3_nt: TGTGCCAGTAGTATCTTCCGGAACACTGAAGCTTTCTTT
cdr3_aa: CASSIFRNTEAFF
clone_size: -
j_call: TRBJ1-1
v_call: TRBV19
d_call: -

cdr3_nt: TGCGCCAGCAGCTTGTGGGGGGGGACGAGCTCCACTGAAGCTTTCTTT
cdr3_aa: CASSLWGGTSSTEAFF
clone_size: -
j_call: TRBJ1-1
v_call: TRBV5-1
d_call: -

cdr3_nt: TGTGCCAGCAGACCCGACAGGGCTATCAACACTGAAGCTTTCTTT
cdr3_aa: CASRPDRAINTEAFF
clone_size: -
j_call: TRBJ1-1
v_call: TRBV5-4
d_call: TRBD1

cdr3_nt: TGCGCCAGCAGCAAGGGACAAGACACTGAAGCTTTCTTT
cdr3_aa: CASSKGQDTEAFF
clone_size: -
j_call: TRBJ1-1
v_call: TRBV5-1
d_call: -

cdr3_nt: TGCAGTGCTAGTTTTGGTATCCGGGACAGGGCTGGTAATCAGCCCCAGCATTTT
cdr3_aa: CSASFGIRDRAGNQPQHF
clone_size: -
j_call: TRBJ1-5
v_call: TRBV20-1
d_call: TRBD1

cdr3_nt: TGTGCCACCAGCAGAGATCCAGGGGAAGATACGCAGTATTTT
cdr3_aa: CATSRDPGEDTQYF
clone_size: -
j_call: TRBJ2-3
v_call: TRBV15
d_call: -

cdr3_nt: TGTGCCAGCAGCGTAGAATCCGCCGGCACTGAAGCTTTCTTT
cdr3_aa: CASSVESAGTEAFF
clone_size: -
j_call: TRBJ1-1
v_call: TRBV9
d_call: -

cdr3_nt: TGCGCCAGCAGCCAAGCCAGCCAAGAGACCCAGTACTTC
cdr3_aa: CASSQASQETQYF
clone_size: -
j_call: TRBJ2-5
v_call: TRBV4-1
d_call: -

cdr3_nt: TGTGCCAGTAGTCGGACTGCCAATGAGCAGTTCTTC
cdr3_aa: CASSRTANEQFF
clone_size: -
j_call: TRBJ2-1
v_call: TRBV19
d_call: -

cdr3_nt: TGTGCCAGCAGCATGAGGGGGCATCAGCCCCAGCATTTT
cdr3_aa: CASSMRGHQPQHF
clone_size: -
j_call: TRBJ1-5
v_call: TRBV2
d_call: TRBD1

cdr3_nt: TGTGCCAGCAGCTTAGACGGACAGGATAATCAGCCCCAGCATTTT
cdr3_aa: CASSLDGQDNQPQHF
clone_size: -
j_call: TRBJ1-5
v_call: TRBV7-2
d_call: TRBD1

cdr3_nt: TGTGCCAGCAGCTCGGGACAGTTTAATTCACCCCTCCACTTT
cdr3_aa: CASSSGQFNSPLHF
clone_size: -
j_call: TRBJ1-6
v_call: TRBV7-9
d_call: TRBD1

cdr3_nt: TGTGCCAGCAGCGGGGACAAAGCCAACTACGAGCAGTACTTC
cdr3_aa: CASSGDKANYEQYF
clone_size: -
j_call: TRBJ2-7
v_call: TRBV7-8
d_call: -

cdr3_nt: TGTGCCAGCAGCCAATCGTCTGGGACTAGCGGGAGGGGATACAATGAGCAGTTCTTC
cdr3_aa: CASSQSSGTSGRGYNEQFF
clone_size: -
j_call: TRBJ2-1
v_call: TRBV3-1/TRBV3-2
d_call: TRBD2

cdr3_nt: TGTGCCTGGAGAGAAGCGGGAGGGTTGTGGACAGATACGCAGTATTTT
cdr3_aa: CAWREAGGLWTDTQYF
clone_size: -
j_call: TRBJ2-3
v_call: TRBV30
d_call: TRBD2

cdr3_nt: TGTGCCAGCAGCATAGCGGGAGGGGGAACAGATACGCAGTATTTT
cdr3_aa: CASSIAGGGTDTQYF
clone_size: -
j_call: TRBJ2-3
v_call: TRBV9
d_call: TRBD2

cdr3_nt: TGTGCCAGCAGTGGCCCTGAGGTAGATGGTATCACAGATACGCAGTATTTT
cdr3_aa: CASSGPEVDGITDTQYF
clone_size: once
j_call: TRBJ2-3
v_call: TRBV6-1
d_call: -

cdr3_nt: TGCGCCAGCAGCTTGGGGAGCTCTGGAAACACCATATATTTT
cdr3_aa: CASSLGSSGNTIYF
clone_size: few
j_call: TRBJ1-3
v_call: TRBV5-1
d_call: -

cdr3_nt: TGTGCCAGCTCACCAAGCAGGGAGGGCAATCAGCCCCAGCATTTT
cdr3_aa: CASSPSREGNQPQHF
clone_size: -
j_call: TRBJ1-5
v_call: TRBV18
d_call: -

cdr3_nt: TGTGCCAGTAGTATAGGGACGGGGACTGAAGCTTTCTTT
cdr3_aa: CASSIGTGTEAFF
clone_size: -
j_call: TRBJ1-1
v_call: TRBV19
d_call: -

cdr3_nt: TGTGCCAGCAGTTTAAGTCAGAACTATGGCTACACCTTC
cdr3_aa: CASSLSQNYGYTF
clone_size: -
j_call: TRBJ1-2
v_call: TRBV12-3/TRBV12-4
d_call: -

cdr3_nt: TGTGCCAGCAGCTCGTTCACAGATACGCAGTATTTT
cdr3_aa: CASSSFTDTQYF
clone_size: -
j_call: TRBJ2-3
v_call: TRBV7-2
d_call: -

cdr3_nt: TGTGCCAGCAGCTTAGCCCCGGGGGGGGGCACAGATACGCAGTATTTT
cdr3_aa: CASSLAPGGGTDTQYF
clone_size: -
j_call: TRBJ2-3
v_call: TRBV7-3
d_call: TRBD2

cdr3_nt: TGCGCCAGCAGACCACCGGGACAGGGGGCGCGGGTGTCTGGCTACACCTTC
cdr3_aa: CASRPPGQGARVSGYTF
clone_size: -
j_call: TRBJ1-2
v_call: TRBV4-1
d_call: TRBD1

cdr3_nt: TGTGCCAGTAGTAGTGAAAGACAGGCGAGCGGAGAGCAGTACTTC
cdr3_aa: CASSSERQASGEQYF
clone_size: -
j_call: TRBJ2-7
v_call: TRBV19
d_call: -

cdr3_nt: TGTGCCAGCAGTGCGACTAGCGGGGGGGCGAAGACCCAGTACTTC
cdr3_aa: CASSATSGGAKTQYF
clone_size: -
j_call: TRBJ2-5
v_call: TRBV2
d_call: TRBD2

cdr3_nt: TGTGCCAGCAGCAAATCCGGGACACGGCCTACCTACGAGCAGTACTTC
cdr3_aa: CASSKSGTRPTYEQYF
clone_size: -
j_call: TRBJ2-7
v_call: TRBV5-4
d_call: -

cdr3_nt: TGTGCCAGCAGTTTGGCTCCTAGCGGGAGAGGAGATACGCAGTATTTT
cdr3_aa: CASSLAPSGRGDTQYF
clone_size: -
j_call: TRBJ2-3
v_call: TRBV27
d_call: TRBD2

cdr3_nt: TGTGCCAGCAGCTTGAGAGTAGCGGGAGCAGATACGCAGTATTTT
cdr3_aa: CASSLRVAGADTQYF
clone_size: -
j_call: TRBJ2-3
v_call: TRBV5-4
d_call: TRBD2

cdr3_nt: TGTGCCTGGAGAGGGAAGCCCACAGGGTACAATGAGCAGTTCTTC
cdr3_aa: CAWRGKPTGYNEQFF
clone_size: once
j_call: TRBJ2-1
v_call: TRBV30
d_call: -

cdr3_nt: TGCGCCAGCAGGGAAAGGAGCTCCTATAATTCACCCCTCCACTTT
cdr3_aa: CASRERSSYNSPLHF
clone_size: -
j_call: TRBJ1-6
v_call: TRBV5-1
d_call: -

cdr3_nt: TGTGCCACCTCCGGGACAAGGATTTTAACGGGGGAGCTGTTTTTT
cdr3_aa: CATSGTRILTGELFF
clone_size: -
j_call: TRBJ2-2
v_call: TRBV6-5
d_call: -

cdr3_nt: TGCGCCAGCTCGGGACTAGCGGGAGCGGAGACCCAGTACTTC
cdr3_aa: CASSGLAGAETQYF
clone_size: -
j_call: TRBJ2-5
v_call: TRBV5-1
d_call: TRBD2

cdr3_nt: TGCAGCGTTGCTATAGCATTGAACACTGAAGCTTTCTTT
cdr3_aa: CSVAIALNTEAFF
clone_size: -
j_call: TRBJ1-1
v_call: TRBV29-1
d_call: -

cdr3_nt: TGCAGCGTTGTTCAAAGCGAAGTAGCTTTCTTT
cdr3_aa: CSVVQSEVAFF
clone_size: -
j_call: TRBJ1-1
v_call: TRBV29-1
d_call: -

cdr3_nt: TGTGCCAGCAGTAGGGGACAGTCCTATAATTCACCCCTCCACTTT
cdr3_aa: CASSRGQSYNSPLHF
clone_size: -
j_call: TRBJ1-6
v_call: TRBV6-5
d_call: TRBD1

cdr3_nt: TGTGCCAGTAGTATAGCTTCTCAGCGGGACTATGGCTACACCTTC
cdr3_aa: CASSIASQRDYGYTF
clone_size: -
j_call: TRBJ1-2
v_call: TRBV19
d_call: -

cdr3_nt: TGTGCCAGTAAACTTGGGAGGGCGCGGGTCACAGATACGCAGTATTTT
cdr3_aa: CASKLGRARVTDTQYF
clone_size: -
j_call: TRBJ2-3
v_call: TRBV27
d_call: TRBD2

cdr3_nt: TGTGCCAGCAGTTTCGGTAGCGGGGGGTCAGATACGCAGTATTTT
cdr3_aa: CASSFGSGGSDTQYF
clone_size: -
j_call: TRBJ2-3
v_call: TRBV28
d_call: TRBD2

cdr3_nt: TGTGCCAGCAGCGGGGACAGGGGGCACACCGGGGAGCTGTTTTTT
cdr3_aa: CASSGDRGHTGELFF
clone_size: few
j_call: TRBJ2-2
v_call: TRBV9
d_call: TRBD1

cdr3_nt: TGTGCCAGCAGGACCACAGGGGGTAACGAAAAACTGTTTTTT
cdr3_aa: CASRTTGGNEKLFF
clone_size: -
j_call: TRBJ1-4
v_call: TRBV2
d_call: TRBD1

cdr3_nt: TGCGCCAGCAGCCCCTCAAGCGCCCCCAACTATGGCTACACCTTC
cdr3_aa: CASSPSSAPNYGYTF
clone_size: -
j_call: TRBJ1-2
v_call: TRBV5-1
d_call: -